What follows are 13 T cell receptor beta chains derived from one specimen sequenced in a study of neurological immune-mediated disorders. Via MiXCR, TCRdb re-called the 5' RACE reads, giving one row per CDR3 protein. The sample yields about 46,000 distinct CDR3 sequences, roughly 2% seen once. Input material: PBMCs. The receptors derive from a woman aged 40 to 55 with multiple sclerosis.

This clonotype occurred many times. The gene calls are TRBV5-1 and TRBJ1-2; D is unclear. This CDR3 spans 15 amino acids. With 1 base removed from V and 2 bases from J, the gap between germline ends came to 12 bases. In germline, CDR1 is SGHRS, CDR2 YFSETQ. Here the CDR3 reads CASSLQWRANYGYTF. CDR3 bases: TGCGCCAGCAGCTTGCAGTGGAGGGCAAACTATGGCTACACCTTC.

This clonotype was found many times. The chain couples TRBV9 to TRBJ2-5, with 7 bases that match TRBD1. The junction had 9 bases not matched to a gene; V was cut back by 3 bases and J by 4 bases. Germline CDR1 is SGDLS and CDR2 is YYNGEE. There are 15 residues in the CDR3. CDR3 DNA sequence: TGTGCCAGCAGCGCCTCAGACAGGGAGCGAGAGACCCAGTACTTC. This translates into CASSASDRERETQYF.

This clonotype was counted at least ten times. The CDR3 spells CSATDRGPYNEQFF. CDR3 in DNA: TGCAGTGCTACCGACAGGGGGCCTTACAATGAGCAGTTCTTC. The rearrangement joins TRBV20-1 to TRBJ2-1, with TRBD1 identical over 10 bases. The CDR3 loop spans 14 amino acids. Unmatched junction bases numbered 4, after V lost 4 bases and J lost 4 bases. Germline V gene sequence: CDR1 DFQATT, CDR2 SNEGSKA (reference sequence).

This clonotype was recorded at least ten times. The rearrangement links TRBV10-3 to TRBJ1-1; 8 bases are a match to TRBD1. Trimming took 9 bases from V and 0 from J; bases not matched to a gene: 9. There are 15 residues in the CDR3. The germline V gene encodes CDR1 ENHRY and CDR2 SYGVKD. The CDR3 here is CAMTGALGMNTEAFF. DNA for the CDR3: TGTGCCATGACAGGGGCACTCGGAATGAACACTGAAGCTTTCTTT.

This clonotype was detected many times. The V and J genes are TRBV12-3 or TRBV12-4 and TRBJ2-7; TRBD1 might be the D (6 bases). The CDR3 contains 13 residues. Trimming removed 2 bases at V and 5 bases at J, with 10 bases between. The CDR3 protein is CASSLSYRDEQYF. The CDR3 DNA follows: TGTGCCAGCAGTTTATCTTACAGGGACGAGCAGTACTTC.

This clonotype was counted many times. The chain is built from TRBV5-1 and TRBJ1-2; TRBD1 matches at 9 bases. The CDR3 sequence is 15 residues long. Germline CDR1 and CDR2: SGHRS and YFSETQ. V lost 4 bases and J lost 4; bases outside the gene matches: 8. This CDR3 is CASSLQGARIYGYTF. CDR3 DNA: TGCGCCAGCAGCCTACAGGGGGCAAGAATCTATGGCTACACCTTC.

Notes on this clonotype: One base away lies a much larger clone, so this may be a sequencing read error. The chain joins TRBV2 to TRBJ1-2; D perhaps matches TRBD1 (5 bases). The CDR3 covers 12 residues. Germline V gene lookup returns CDR1 SNHLY and CDR2 FYNNEI. This chain's CDR3 is CDSRTPNYGYTF. The DNA of the CDR3 is TGTGACAGCAGGACACCGAACTATGGCTACACCTTC.

This clonotype was seen ten or more times. V gene TRBV20-1 combines with J gene TRBJ2-2, with 7 bases lining up with TRBD2. The CDR3 loop spans 14 amino acids. After removal of 3 bases from V and 2 bases from J, the junction contained 3 bases not matched to a gene. Looked up from germline, CDR1 is DFQATT and CDR2 is SNEGSKA (reference sequence). DNA for the CDR3: TGCAGTGCTAGCGGGGGACTAAACACCGGGGAGCTGTTTTTT. Amino acids: CSASGGLNTGELFF.

This clonotype was observed many times. CDR3 sequence: CASSPEAGTKVEQYF. Here the CDR3 DNA reads TGTGCCAGCTCACCAGAGGCAGGGACGAAGGTCGAGCAGTACTTC. The chain is built from TRBV18 and TRBJ2-7; D could derive from TRBD1 or TRBD2 (5 bases each). V was pared by 2 bases and J by 6 bases, with 17 bases between. CDR3 length equals 15 residues. The germline CDR1 and CDR2 sequences are KGHSH and LQKENI.

This clonotype was seen at least ten times. The V and J genes are TRBV7-2 and TRBJ1-5; the match to TRBD1 covers 7 bases. The germline V gene has CDR1 SGHTA and CDR2 FQGNSA. With V trimmed by 4 bases and J by 1 base, 7 bases remained unmatched. CDR3 length: 16 residues. In nucleotides, the CDR3 is TGTGCCAGCAGCTCACAGGGGACTCTAAGCAATCAGCCCCAGCATTTT. This translates into CASSSQGTLSNQPQHF. Looking up the rest from reference TRBV7-2 and TRBJ1-5 gives the full variable domain: GAGVSQSPSNKVTEKGKDVELRCDPISGHTALYWYRQSLGQGLEFLIYFQGNSAPDKSGLPSDRFSAERTGGSVSTLTIQRTQQEDSAVYLCASSSQGTLSNQPQHFGDGTRLSIL.

This clonotype was observed at least ten times. This chain links TRBV7-9 with TRBJ2-5; D is uncertain. Germline loops: CDR1 SEHNR, CDR2 FQNEAQ (reference sequence). The germline V and J ends were trimmed by 5 bases and 9 bases, with 10 bases remaining between them. The CDR3 spans 11 residues. The CDR3, as DNA: TGTGCCAGCAGCGGGCCGTTGGCCCAGTACTTC. Its translation is CASSGPLAQYF.

This clonotype was counted many times. The chain joins TRBV6-5 to TRBJ2-3, with D possibly called TRBD1 or TRBD2 (5 bases each). V lost 2 bases and J 2 bases, leaving 11 bases between the germline ends. The CDR3 extends over 15 amino acids. Germline V CDR1 and CDR2: MNHEY, SVGAGI. The CDR3 is CASSYNPGTTDTQYF. The DNA of the CDR3 is TGTGCCAGCAGTTACAACCCCGGGACCACAGATACGCAGTATTTT.

This clonotype was detected many times. The V call is TRBV6-2 or TRBV6-3, the J call TRBJ2-2; perhaps D is TRBD1 or TRBD2 (5 bases each). Trimming removed 8 bases from V and 4 bases from J, with 26 bases in between. Looked up from germline, CDR1 is MNHEY and CDR2 is SVGEGT. The CDR3 consists of 18 residues. The chain's CDR3 is CASRPGTVTHHGTGELFF. DNA of the CDR3: TGTGCCAGCCGCCCCGGGACCGTTACGCACCACGGCACCGGGGAGCTGTTTTTT.